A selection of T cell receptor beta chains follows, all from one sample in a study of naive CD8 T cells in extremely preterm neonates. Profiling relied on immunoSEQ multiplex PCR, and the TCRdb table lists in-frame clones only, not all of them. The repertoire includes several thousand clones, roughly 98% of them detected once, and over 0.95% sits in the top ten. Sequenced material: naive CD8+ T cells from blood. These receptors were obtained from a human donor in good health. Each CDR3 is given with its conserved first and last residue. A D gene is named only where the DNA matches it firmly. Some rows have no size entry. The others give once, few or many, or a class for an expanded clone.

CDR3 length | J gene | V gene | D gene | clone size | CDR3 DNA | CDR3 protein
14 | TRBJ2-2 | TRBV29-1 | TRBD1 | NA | TGCAGCGTTGTAGGACAGGGGGTCGCCGGGGAGCTGTTTTTT | CSVVGQGVAGELFF
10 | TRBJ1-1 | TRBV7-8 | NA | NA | TGTGCCACTCAGGGTACTGAAGCTTTCTTT | CATQGTEAFF
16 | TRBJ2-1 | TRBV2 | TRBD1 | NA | TGTGCCAGCAGTGAATACCTTCGGGACAGGGATTTTGGGGAGTTCTTC | CASSEYLRDRDFGEFF
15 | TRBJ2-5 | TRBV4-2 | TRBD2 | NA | TGTGCCAGCAGCCAAGCGGGAGGGCCTCAAGAGACCCAGTACTTC | CASSQAGGPQETQYF
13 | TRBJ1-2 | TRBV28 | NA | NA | TGTGCCAGCAGTCTAGAGGAGACGCGAGGCTACACCTTC | CASSLEETRGYTF
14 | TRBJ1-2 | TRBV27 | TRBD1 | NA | TGTGCCAGCAGTCTAGGACAGGGGGTAAAGGGCTACACCTTC | CASSLGQGVKGYTF
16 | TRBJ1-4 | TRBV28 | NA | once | TGTGCCAGCAGTTTGGTCCCCGGGATACCTAATGAAAAACTGTTTTTT | CASSLVPGIPNEKLFF
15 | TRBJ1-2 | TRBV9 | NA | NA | TGTGCCAGCAGCGACGGGATGAATGCAAACTATGGCTACACCTTC | CASSDGMNANYGYTF
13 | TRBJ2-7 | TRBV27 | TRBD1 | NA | TGTGCCAGCAGTGGGACAGGGGATCTAGAGCAGTACTTC | CASSGTGDLEQYF
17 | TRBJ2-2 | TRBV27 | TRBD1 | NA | TGTGCCAGCAGTATCACGACAGGGGGGATTAACACCGGGGAGCTGTTTTTT | CASSITTGGINTGELFF
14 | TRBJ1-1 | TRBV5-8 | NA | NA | TGTGCCAGCAGCTGGGCCCAGGGAAACACTGAAGCTTTCTTT | CASSWAQGNTEAFF
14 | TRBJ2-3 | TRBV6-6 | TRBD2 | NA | TGTGCCAGCAGTTACCGGGAGGAGACAGATACGCAGTATTTT | CASSYREETDTQYF
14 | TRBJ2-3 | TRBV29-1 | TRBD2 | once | TGCAGCGCTGGGACTAGCGGGAGCTTCGATACGCAGTATTTT | CSAGTSGSFDTQYF
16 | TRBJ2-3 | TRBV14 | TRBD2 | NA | TGTGCCAGCAGCCAACTGACTAGCGGAAGCACAGATACGCAGTATTTT | CASSQLTSGSTDTQYF
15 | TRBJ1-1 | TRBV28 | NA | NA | TGTGCCAGCAGCTCCCCGGGACTCAAGAACACTGAAGCTTTCTTT | CASSSPGLKNTEAFF
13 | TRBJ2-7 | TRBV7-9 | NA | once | TGTGCCAGCAGCGACAGGAGCTCCTACGAGCAGTACTTC | CASSDRSSYEQYF
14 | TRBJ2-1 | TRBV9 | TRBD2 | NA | TGTGCCAGCACGCCTAGCGGGGTTGAGAGTGAGCAGTTCTTC | CASTPSGVESEQFF
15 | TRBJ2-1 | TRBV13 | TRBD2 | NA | TGTGCCAGCAGCGGGGGGACTAGCAGACACAATGAGCAGTTCTTC | CASSGGTSRHNEQFF
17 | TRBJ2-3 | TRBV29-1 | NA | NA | TGCAGCGTTGACGGAGGTCCCCTAGCCCCGACTACAGATACGCAGTATTTT | CSVDGGPLAPTTDTQYF
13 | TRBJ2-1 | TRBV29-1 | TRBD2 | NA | TGCAGCACTAGCGGGGTAACCTACAATGAGCAGTTCTTC | CSTSGVTYNEQFF